These T cell receptor beta chains were read from a single sample in a study of neoadjuvant anti-PD-1 for oral cavity cancer. Sequencing used immunoSEQ multiplex PCR; TCRdb keeps in-frame clones, though not all of them. Here the sample spans some 31,000 clones, 80% being singletons. The sample was PBMCs, taken after nivolumab (anti-PD-1) treatment. These receptors all come from a person aged 40-85 years with oral cavity squamous cell carcinoma. CDR3s include the opening cysteine and the closing phenylalanine or tryptophan. A D gene is named only where the DNA matches it firmly. The size entry is marked missing in some rows and otherwise reads once, few, many or a size class.

V,J,size,D,CDR3,DNA
TRBV5-1,TRBJ1-6,NA,NA,CASSLESGIHSPLHF,TGCGCCAGCAGCTTGGAGTCGGGGATTCACTCACCCCTCCACTTT
TRBV7-6,TRBJ2-3,NA,TRBD2,CASSLFGTSGGDTQYF,TGTGCCAGCAGCTTATTCGGGACTAGCGGGGGGGATACGCAGTATTTT
TRBV5-1,TRBJ2-5,NA,NA,CASSLSLAGGTQYF,TGCGCCAGCAGCTTAAGTTTAGCAGGAGGGACCCAGTACTTC
TRBV5-1,TRBJ2-5,NA,TRBD1,CASSLGQGAQETQYF,TGCGCCAGCAGCTTGGGACAGGGGGCTCAAGAGACCCAGTACTTC
TRBV5-1,TRBJ1-1,NA,NA,CASSPDSSNTEAFF,TGCGCCAGCAGCCCAGACAGCTCGAACACTGAAGCTTTCTTT
TRBV5-5,TRBJ2-1,NA,NA,CASSLASRSNEQFF,TGTGCCAGCAGCTTGGCCTCCCGTTCTAATGAGCAGTTCTTC
TRBV10-3,TRBJ1-6,NA,TRBD1,CAIRATGGPLHF,TGTGCCATCAGGGCGACAGGGGGACCCCTCCACTTT
TRBV9,TRBJ1-1,NA,TRBD1,CASSHEQGRTEAFF,TGTGCCAGCAGCCACGAACAGGGGCGGACTGAAGCTTTCTTT
TRBV19,TRBJ1-6,NA,TRBD1,CASQSGQGLGSPLHF,TGTGCCAGTCAAAGCGGACAGGGGTTAGGATCACCCCTCCACTTT
TRBV11-1,TRBJ2-7,NA,TRBD1,CASSLGQGLYEQYF,TGTGCCAGCAGCTTGGGACAGGGGCTCTACGAGCAGTACTTC
TRBV7-9,TRBJ2-1,few,TRBD1,CASSLMQGAYNEQFF,TGTGCCAGCAGCTTAATGCAGGGGGCCTACAATGAGCAGTTCTTC
TRBV7-2,TRBJ1-5,NA,NA,CASSLGWADNQPQHF,TGTGCCAGCAGCTTAGGTTGGGCGGACAATCAGCCCCAGCATTTT
TRBV19,TRBJ2-7,NA,NA,CASSPQQITGDWWNEQYF,TGTGCCAGTAGCCCACAACAAATAACAGGGGACTGGTGGAACGAGCAGTACTTC
TRBV7-2,TRBJ1-6,NA,NA,CASSPQTAVNSPLHF,TGTGCCAGCAGCCCGCAGACAGCTGTTAATTCACCCCTCCACTTT
TRBV4-3,TRBJ1-2,once,NA,CASSHSQAPTYGYTF,TGCGCCAGCAGCCATTCCCAGGCCCCCACCTATGGCTACACCTTC
TRBV5-4,TRBJ1-2,NA,NA,CASSLAGGGLVYGYTF,TGTGCCAGCAGCTTGGCCGGGGGGGGGCTGGTCTATGGCTACACCTTC
TRBV6-5,TRBJ1-2,NA,NA,CASSRGVNFGYTF,TGTGCCAGCAGTCGGGGTGTCAATTTTGGCTACACCTTC
TRBV7-9,TRBJ2-3,once,NA,CASSRDWGRGTQYF,TGTGCCAGCAGCCGGGACTGGGGCAGAGGAACGCAGTATTTT
TRBV7-6,TRBJ2-3,few,NA,CASSTPGGGADTQYF,TGTGCCAGCAGCACCCCCGGGGGAGGCGCAGATACGCAGTATTTT
TRBV5-6,TRBJ1-5,NA,NA,CASSRDSDQPQHF,TGTGCCAGCAGTAGGGATTCGGATCAGCCCCAGCATTTT
TRBV10-2,TRBJ2-1,NA,TRBD2,CASRMGTSGGPRYNEQFF,TGCGCCAGCAGGATGGGGACTAGCGGGGGGCCCAGGTACAATGAGCAGTTCTTC
TRBV19,TRBJ2-7,NA,TRBD1,CASSVTGGPLYEQYF,TGTGCCAGTAGTGTAACAGGGGGCCCCCTCTACGAGCAGTACTTC
TRBV28,TRBJ2-2,NA,TRBD2,CASSLGAGGQNTGELFF,TGTGCCAGCAGTTTGGGTGCGGGGGGACAGAACACCGGGGAGCTGTTTTTT
TRBV4-3,TRBJ2-4,NA,NA,CASSRTGDAKNIQYF,TGCGCCAGCAGCCGCACAGGAGACGCCAAAAACATTCAGTACTTC
TRBV18,TRBJ2-2,NA,NA,CASSPPATENTGELFF,TGTGCCAGCTCACCACCAGCGACAGAGAACACCGGGGAGCTGTTTTTT
TRBV11-2,TRBJ2-1,NA,NA,CASSGGLSSYNEQFF,TGTGCCAGCAGCGGAGGACTGAGCTCCTACAATGAGCAGTTCTTC
TRBV7-3,TRBJ1-1,NA,TRBD1,CASSQQGTLNTEAFF,TGTGCCAGCAGCCAACAGGGGACACTGAACACTGAAGCTTTCTTT
TRBV4-3,TRBJ1-1,few,NA,CASSQERGNLGAFF,TGCGCCAGCAGCCAAGAACGAGGTAACCTGGGGGCTTTCTTT
TRBV19,TRBJ2-7,NA,TRBD1,CASSRGQGPYEQYF,TGTGCCAGTAGTCGGGGACAGGGCCCCTACGAGCAGTACTTC
TRBV11-2,TRBJ2-3,NA,TRBD2,CASSLPGAGGADTQYF,TGTGCCAGCAGCTTACCGGGGGCGGGGGGCGCAGATACGCAGTATTTT
TRBV9,TRBJ2-2,NA,NA,CASSPTLGPLGELFF,TGTGCCAGCAGTCCGACATTGGGACCACTCGGGGAGCTGTTTTTT
TRBV5-6,TRBJ1-3,NA,NA,CASSSKSSGNTIYF,TGTGCCAGCAGCTCTAAGAGTTCTGGAAACACCATATATTTT
TRBV25-1,TRBJ1-1,NA,NA,CASSETKDATEAFF,TGTGCCAGCAGTGAGACCAAGGACGCTACTGAAGCTTTCTTT
TRBV11-2,TRBJ2-5,once,TRBD1,CASSLSTGISQETQYF,TGTGCCAGCAGCTTATCGACAGGGATCAGCCAAGAGACCCAGTACTTC
TRBV10-1,TRBJ2-7,few,NA,CASSESMGASDEQYF,TGCGCCAGCAGTGAGTCGATGGGGGCGTCCGACGAGCAGTACTTC
TRBV4-1,TRBJ1-5,NA,NA,CASSQDGNQPQHF,TGCGCCAGCAGCCAAGATGGCAATCAGCCCCAGCATTTT
TRBV4-1,TRBJ1-4,NA,NA,CASSQDGQGARYEKLFF,TGCGCCAGCAGCCAAGACGGGCAGGGCGCCCGTTATGAAAAACTGTTTTTT
TRBV5-1,TRBJ2-5,few,TRBD1,CASSSTGGETQYF,TGCGCCAGCAGCTCTACAGGGGGAGAGACCCAGTACTTC
TRBV5-1,TRBJ2-3,NA,TRBD1,CASSLGTGPDTQYF,TGCGCCAGCAGCTTGGGGACAGGTCCCGATACGCAGTATTTT
TRBV7-2,TRBJ2-7,NA,TRBD2,CASSSLGLAGGEQYF,TGTGCCAGCAGTTCCCTGGGTCTAGCGGGGGGCGAGCAGTACTTC
TRBV5-4,TRBJ1-1,NA,NA,CASSFKMNTEAFF,TGTGCCAGCAGCTTCAAGATGAACACTGAAGCTTTCTTT
TRBV2,TRBJ2-7,NA,TRBD2,CASLRTRGLGEQYF,TGTGCCAGCCTCCGGACTAGAGGGCTCGGAGAGCAGTACTTC
TRBV9,TRBJ2-3,NA,NA,CASSVVMTDTQYF,TGTGCCAGCAGCGTAGTAATGACAGATACGCAGTATTTT
TRBV18,TRBJ1-1,NA,NA,CASSPRADGTNTEAFF,TGTGCCAGCTCACCGAGGGCAGACGGCACGAACACTGAAGCTTTCTTT
TRBV5-1,TRBJ2-3,NA,TRBD1,CASSLEGANIRDTQYF,TGCGCCAGCAGCTTGGAGGGGGCTAATATTAGGGATACGCAGTATTTT
TRBV7-2,TRBJ1-3,NA,NA,CASSLTQAYSGNTIYF,TGTGCCAGCAGCTTAACCCAGGCATACTCTGGAAACACCATATATTTT
TRBV7-2,TRBJ1-2,NA,NA,CASSLAEGSGGYTF,TGTGCCAGCAGCTTAGCGGAGGGAAGTGGGGGCTACACCTTC